This T cell receptor beta chain stems from a study of cytotoxic CD8 clonotypes in ibrutinib-treated CLL. The length of the CDR3 is 12 residues. V was shortened by 8 bases and J by 2 bases, with 11 bases between the two germline ends. Looked up from germline, CDR1 is GTSNPN and CDR2 is SVGIG (reference sequence). For TCR beta libraries, approximately 2 micrograms of genomic DNA were obtained from cryopreserved PBMCs. Regarding the study as a whole: The study found baseline clonality above age-matched healthy donors, tracking circulating CD8+ T-cell counts. Rare overall, public clonotypes shrank or held steady under therapy. Clonality was elevated at ibrutinib response and had returned toward baseline at progression.

In the case of this clone: Its cognate antigen is unknown.

The repertoire was sequenced with immunoSEQ multiplex PCR; TCRdb's copy has only in-frame clones and lacks some. The table has tens of thousands of clones, roughly three quarters seen once. The source is a human donor with chronic lymphocytic leukemia. The sample here was PBMCs, taken before ibrutinib treatment. The rearrangement uses TRBV30 and TRBJ2-3; D is ambiguous. CDR3 amino acids: CARAEFTDTQYF. DNA for the CDR3: TGTGCCCGTGCGGAGTTCACAGATACGCAGTATTTT.